Below, 13 T cell receptor beta chains from the same sample are listed, as sequenced in a study of cytomegalovirus exposure and HLA in healthy donors. The study ran its PCR with 60 Vbeta and 13 Jbeta primers. Only in-frame clones appear in the TCRdb table, and some are missing; sequencing was by immunoSEQ multiplex PCR. The repertoire holds some 200,000 clones, approximately 78% seen once, with 1.5% to 2% in the top ten. The sample was PBMCs. The receptors were sampled from a woman younger than 35 in good health and CMV-seronegative.

This rearrangement joins TRBV6-5 to TRBJ2-3, with D maybe TRBD2 (7 bases). The CDR3 runs 14 residues. The germline V gene encodes CDR1 MNHEY and CDR2 SVGAGI. Trimming left V 8 bases short and J 2 bases short, with 14 bases between. The CDR3 DNA follows: TGTGCCAGCGGGAGGGGACATGCCACAGATACGCAGTATTTT. Translation gives CASGRGHATDTQYF.

The V gene is TRBV4-2, the J gene TRBJ1-2; perhaps TRBD1 as D (5 bases). V lost 0 bases to trimming and J lost 0 bases, with 14 bases between them. The CDR3 runs 17 residues. CDR1 and CDR2 (germline): LGHNA, YNFKEQ. CDR3 sequence: CASSQDRQGPSNYGYTF. CDR3 in DNA: TGTGCCAGCAGCCAAGATCGCCAGGGCCCATCTAACTATGGCTACACCTTC.

The J gene is TRBJ2-5, the V gene TRBV18, with 11 bases lining up with TRBD2. There are 16 residues in the CDR3. V shed 2 bases and J 0 bases; nucleotides not matched to a gene: 2. The germline V gene has CDR1 KGHSH and CDR2 LQKENI. CDR3 amino acids: CASSPWTSGYQETQYF. The CDR3 DNA reads as TGTGCCAGCTCACCATGGACTAGCGGGTACCAAGAGACCCAGTACTTC.

The V call is TRBV11-2, the J call TRBJ1-2; 7 nucleotides agree with TRBD1. V dropped 3 bases and J dropped 8; count of bases not matched to a gene: 6. The CDR3 is 13 residues long. CDR1 and CDR2 from the germline V gene are SGHAT and FQNNGV. The CDR3 bases are TGTGCCAGCAGCTTGATCACAGGGGTAGGCTACACCTTC. Translation: CASSLITGVGYTF.

This clone appeared once. CDR3 in amino acids: CASSTGGNNEQFF. The CDR3 DNA follows: TGTGCCAGTAGTACCGGGGGGAACAATGAGCAGTTCTTC. The chain uses TRBV19 and TRBJ2-1, with 7 bases aligning to TRBD2. V dropped 4 bases and J dropped 5; count of bases not matched to a gene: 2. CDR1 and CDR2 from the germline V gene are LNHDA and SQIVND (reference sequence). The CDR3 is 13 amino acids.

V and J are TRBV6-5 and TRBJ2-1; 11 bases are a match to TRBD1. CDR3 size: 14 residues. Trimming removed 6 bases from V and 7 bases from J; junction bases left unmatched: 5. Germline V gives CDR1 MNHEY, CDR2 SVGAGI. In DNA form, the CDR3 reads TGTGCCAGCAGCGGACAGGGGGCGCGAAATGAGCAGTTCTTC. This codes for CASSGQGARNEQFF.

The chain carries TRBV25-1 and TRBJ1-5; no firm D call. The V gene's germline CDR1 is MGHDK and CDR2 SYGVNS. With 3 bases removed from V and 7 bases from J, the gap between germline ends came to 7 bases. The CDR3 has 12 residues. CDR3 nucleotides: TGTGCCAGCAGTGAGGCTTCCCAGCCCCAGCATTTT. Translation gives CASSEASQPQHF.

The chain couples TRBV7-9 to TRBJ2-3, with D possibly being TRBD2 (6 bases). The CDR3 covers 14 residues. The germline CDR1 and CDR2 sequences are SEHNR and FQNEAQ (reference sequence). Trimming pared 5 bases from V and 0 bases from J, leaving 9 bases between. Here the CDR3 DNA reads TGTGCCAGCAGCCCCAGCGGGAGCACAGATACGCAGTATTTT. It codes for CASSPSGSTDTQYF.

The gene calls are TRBV7-9 and TRBJ2-3; D gene ambiguous. Germline V gene data show CDR1 as SEHNR and CDR2 as FQNEAQ (reference sequence). Trimming shortened V by 5 bases and J by 4 bases, and 4 bases separated the two germline ends. The CDR3 contains 11 residues. This CDR3 reads CASSGADTQYF. CDR3 in DNA: TGTGCCAGCAGCGGAGCAGATACGCAGTATTTT.

The chain employs TRBV7-2 and TRBJ1-5; TRBD1 matches 10 bases. V trimming: 9 bases; J trimming: 4 bases; junction bases outside the gene matches: 6. Germline CDR1 reads SGHTA; CDR2 reads FQGNSA. The length of the CDR3 is 14 residues. The CDR3 DNA follows: TGTGCCAGTTGCCGACAGGGGGCGAATCAGCCCCAGCATTTT. It is translated as CASCRQGANQPQHF.

V gene TRBV13 combines with J gene TRBJ2-4; 8 bases fit TRBD2. The CDR3 contains 19 residues. Per the germline V gene, CDR1 is PRHDT and CDR2 is FYEKMQ (reference sequence). J was trimmed by 0 bases and V by 5 bases; bases with no gene match: 15. The CDR3 sequence is CASSANSGLAVLAKNIQYF. The CDR3 nucleotides read TGTGCCAGCAGCGCCAACAGCGGACTAGCAGTGCTAGCCAAAAACATTCAGTACTTC.

This clone was found a few times. The chain links TRBV30 to TRBJ1-4; D unresolved. This CDR3 is built from 13 residues. The V and J ends lost 2 bases and 0 bases respectively, with 4 bases between them. Germline assignment: CDR1 GTSNPN and CDR2 SVGIG (reference sequence). The CDR3 nucleotides are TGTGCCTGGAGTCGTGCAACTAATGAAAAACTGTTTTTT. It yields the protein CAWSRATNEKLFF.

The chain joins TRBV4-2 to TRBJ2-1; 9 bases agree with TRBD2. This CDR3 is 15 amino acids long. V shed 3 bases and J 2 bases; nucleotides not matched to a gene: 2. Looked up from germline, CDR1 is LGHNA and CDR2 is YNFKEQ. CDR3 coding DNA: TGTGCCAGCAGCCAGGCTAGCGGGACCTACAATGAGCAGTTCTTC. Translated: CASSQASGTYNEQFF.